The following is a T cell receptor (beta chain) sequence with its context. TCRdb re-called the 5' RACE reads; one entry per CDR3 protein, DNA not given. This sample contains about 160,000 distinct CDR3 sequences. The sample is drawn from a study of T cells expressing NK-cell markers. Germline values: CDR1 LNHDA, CDR2 SQIVND (reference sequence). The CDR3 extends over 18 amino acids. The origin of this receptor is a man aged 18-75 years in good health. The V gene is TRBV19, the J gene TRBJ2-7; TCRdb picks TRBD1, but there is no DNA to check that call. The material sequenced was blood T cells: a sorted CD56 or NKG2C T cell subset, CD4+ or CD8+ T cells, or bulk PBMC T cells (not recorded which). This CDR3 is CASSVTAPHPGASYEQYF. The full variable domain, rest sourced from reference TRBV19 and TRBJ2-7, is DGGITQSPKYLFRKEGQNVTLSCEQNLNHDAMYWYRQDPGQGLRLIYYSQIVNDFQKGDIAEGYSVSREKKESFPLTVTSAQKNPTAFYLCASSVTAPHPGASYEQYFGPGTRLTVT.